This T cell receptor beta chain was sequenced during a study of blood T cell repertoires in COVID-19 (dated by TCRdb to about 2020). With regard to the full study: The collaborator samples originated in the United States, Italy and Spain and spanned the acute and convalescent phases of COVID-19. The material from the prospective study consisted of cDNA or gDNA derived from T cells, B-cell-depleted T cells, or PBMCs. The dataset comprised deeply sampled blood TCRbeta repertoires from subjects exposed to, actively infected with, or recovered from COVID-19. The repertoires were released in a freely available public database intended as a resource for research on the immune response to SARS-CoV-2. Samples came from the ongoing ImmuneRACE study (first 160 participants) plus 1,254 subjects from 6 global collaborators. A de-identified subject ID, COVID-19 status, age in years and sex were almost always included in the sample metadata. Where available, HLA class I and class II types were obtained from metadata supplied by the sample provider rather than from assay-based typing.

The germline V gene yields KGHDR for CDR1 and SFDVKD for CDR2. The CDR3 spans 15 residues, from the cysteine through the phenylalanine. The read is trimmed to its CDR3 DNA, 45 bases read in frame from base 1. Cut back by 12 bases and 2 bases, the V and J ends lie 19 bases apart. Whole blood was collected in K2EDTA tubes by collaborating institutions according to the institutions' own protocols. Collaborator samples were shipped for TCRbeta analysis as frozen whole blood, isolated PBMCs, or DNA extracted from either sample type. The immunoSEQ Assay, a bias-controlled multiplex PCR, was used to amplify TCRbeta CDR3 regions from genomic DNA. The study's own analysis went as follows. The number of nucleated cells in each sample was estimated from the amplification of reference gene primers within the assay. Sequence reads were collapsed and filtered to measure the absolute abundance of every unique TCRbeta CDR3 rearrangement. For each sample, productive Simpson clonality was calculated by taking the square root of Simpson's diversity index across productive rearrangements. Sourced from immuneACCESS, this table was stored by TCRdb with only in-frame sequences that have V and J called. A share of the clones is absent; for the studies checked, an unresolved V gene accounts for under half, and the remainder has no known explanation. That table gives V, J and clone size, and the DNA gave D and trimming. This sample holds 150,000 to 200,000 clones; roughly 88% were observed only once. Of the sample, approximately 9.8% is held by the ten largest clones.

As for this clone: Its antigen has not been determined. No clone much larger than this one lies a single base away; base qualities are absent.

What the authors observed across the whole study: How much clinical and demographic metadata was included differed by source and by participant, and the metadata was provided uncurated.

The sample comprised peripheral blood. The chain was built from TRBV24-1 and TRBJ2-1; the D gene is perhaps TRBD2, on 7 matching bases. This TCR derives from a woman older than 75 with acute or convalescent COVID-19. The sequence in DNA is TGTGCCTCCTCTGGGCGGGGGCCTACCTACAATGAGCAGTTCTTC. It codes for CASSGRGPTYNEQFF.